Below, one T cell receptor (beta chain) is given with its context. These data belong to a study of CD4 and CD8 cells across lung adenocarcinoma regions. TCRdb ran MiXCR on the PCR reads and lists one entry per CDR3 protein. The sample contains about 4,600 distinct CDR3 sequences, about 49% of which appear only once. Germline values: CDR1 SGHNT, CDR2 YENEEA. The CDR3 contains 13 residues. Trimming took off 1 base at V and 5 bases at J, with 5 bases between the two ends. The patients had localized lung adenocarcinoma, a non-small cell subtype. This sequence originates from a female donor with lung adenocarcinoma. The CD4 and CD8 labels of this study may be unreliable. The rearrangement joins TRBV11-3 to TRBJ2-2; unclear D gene. Sequencing was performed on CD4+ T cells from the margin of a lung tumor. CDR3 sequence (DNA): TGTGCCAGCAGCTTAGTAAGAACCGGGGAGCTGTTTTTT. Residues: CASSLVRTGELFF.